Sequencing of this T cell receptor beta chain was carried out in a study of shared clonotypes between healthy human individuals. Study at large: There were three CD4 naive, three CD4 memory, two CD8 naive and one CD8 memory plates per donor.

This clone was detected a few times. Its antigen remains unknown. A deep-level run was used for the assay. This table comes from immunoSEQ multiplex PCR, and its TCRdb copy is limited to in-frame clones, with some not included. The table has approximately 2,000,000 clones, just over 90% seen once. Terminally differentiated effector memory CD45RA+ cells were left out of the naive CD8 fraction, which was CD45RO-negative and positively selected for CCR7. Study-level findings and limits: The genetic and exposure-history diversity represented was limited by few donors.

Germline CDR1 and CDR2: LNHDA and SQIVND (reference sequence). The length of the CDR3 is 13 residues. With 7 bases removed from V and 9 bases from J, the gap between germline ends came to 16 bases. The genes are TRBV19 and TRBJ2-1; maybe TRBD2 (6 bases). The TCR was taken from a man younger than 35 in good health. Some clones in this sample may be carry-over from other donors' samples. Sequencing input: naive CD8+ T cells from PBMCs. In nucleotides, the CDR3 is TGTGCCAGTAAGCGACTAGAAGTTGGTGAGCAGTTCTTC. Amino acid sequence: CASKRLEVGEQFF.